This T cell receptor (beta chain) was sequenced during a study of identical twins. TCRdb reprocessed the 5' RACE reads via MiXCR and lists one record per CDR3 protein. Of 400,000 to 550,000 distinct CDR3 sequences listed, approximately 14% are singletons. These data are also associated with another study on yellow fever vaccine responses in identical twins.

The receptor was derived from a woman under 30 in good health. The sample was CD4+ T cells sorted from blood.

The CDR3 reads CASSYSRILAKNIQYF. CDR3 sequence (DNA): TGTGCCAGCAGTTACTCGCGGATTCTAGCCAAAAACATTCAGTACTTC. The chain has TRBV6-5 and TRBJ2-4; D unclear. This CDR3 spans 16 amino acids. Trimming took off 0 bases at V and 0 bases at J, with 9 bases between the two ends. The germline CDR1 and CDR2 sequences are MNHEY and SVGAGI.